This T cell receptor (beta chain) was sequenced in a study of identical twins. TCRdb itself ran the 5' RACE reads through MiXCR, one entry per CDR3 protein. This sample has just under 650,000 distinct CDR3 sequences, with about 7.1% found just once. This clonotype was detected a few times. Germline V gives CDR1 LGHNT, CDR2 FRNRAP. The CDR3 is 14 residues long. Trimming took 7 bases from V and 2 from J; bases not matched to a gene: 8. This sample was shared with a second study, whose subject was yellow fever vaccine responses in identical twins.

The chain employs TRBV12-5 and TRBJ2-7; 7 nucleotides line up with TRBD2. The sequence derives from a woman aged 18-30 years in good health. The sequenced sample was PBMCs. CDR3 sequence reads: CASVPGGDTYEQYF. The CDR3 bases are TGTGCTAGTGTACCTGGGGGGGATACCTACGAGCAGTACTTC.